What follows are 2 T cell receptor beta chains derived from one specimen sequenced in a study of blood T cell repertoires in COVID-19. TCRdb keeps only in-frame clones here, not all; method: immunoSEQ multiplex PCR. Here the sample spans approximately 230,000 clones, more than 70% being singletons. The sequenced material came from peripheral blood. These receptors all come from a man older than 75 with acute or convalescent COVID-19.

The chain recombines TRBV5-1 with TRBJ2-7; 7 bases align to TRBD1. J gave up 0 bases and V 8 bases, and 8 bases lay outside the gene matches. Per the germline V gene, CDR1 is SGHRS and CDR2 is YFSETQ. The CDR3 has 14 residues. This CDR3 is CASRAGTASYEQYF. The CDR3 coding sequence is TGCGCCAGTCGGGCCGGGACAGCCTCCTACGAGCAGTACTTC.

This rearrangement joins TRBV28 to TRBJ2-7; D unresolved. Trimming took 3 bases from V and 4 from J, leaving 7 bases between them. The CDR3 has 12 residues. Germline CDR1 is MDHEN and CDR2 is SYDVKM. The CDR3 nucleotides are TGTGCCAGCAGTTTCCTCCAGTACGAGCAGTACTTC. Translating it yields CASSFLQYEQYF.